This entry concerns a single TCR beta chain. Its binding antigen is unknown. Per-base quality was not reported, and no clone a single base away is much larger than it. This entry belongs to a study of control samples from healthy donors and cancer patients (dated by TCRdb to the early 2020s). Preparation of the library involved the immunoSEQ multiplex PCR assay. TCRdb mirrors the immuneACCESS table, restricted to in-frame sequences. Some clones are absent from its copies; in checked studies, under half trace to an unresolved V gene, and the reason for the others is unknown. A total of 150,000 or so clones appear in this sample, 80% to 95% of them only once. Approximately 5.7% of the sample is in the top ten clones. The CDR3 contains 13 residues, cysteine and phenylalanine counted. Just CDR3 DNA is preserved here, 39 bases in frame from base 1. From the germline V gene (reference sequence), CDR1 is MNHEY and CDR2 is SMNVEV. V is reduced by 6 bases and J by 4 bases, leaving a spacing of 13 bases between them.

The specimen sequenced was blood. This chain is built from TRBV27 and TRBJ2-7; no D segment can be confidently identified. The sequence came from a man between 18 and 35 years old in good health. For the CDR3, the sequence is CASRVGRQYEQYF. The base sequence is TGTGCCAGCAGGGTAGGCAGGCAGTACGAGCAGTACTTC.